What follows are 19 T cell receptor beta chains derived from one specimen sequenced in a study of blood T cell repertoires in COVID-19. The data were produced by immunoSEQ multiplex PCR, yet TCRdb's version contains in-frame clones alone and is incomplete. Of around 280,000 clones listed, roughly 89% are singletons. Sample: PBMCs or T cells enriched from blood (not recorded which). The receptor set was obtained from a woman between 40 and 50 years old who had recovered from COVID-19.

A few counts support this clone. The chain uses TRBV6-4 and TRBJ2-1; TRBD2 agrees at 11 bases. This CDR3 contains 15 residues. Per germline, CDR1 MRHNA and CDR2 SNTAGT. The V gene end was trimmed by 6 bases and the J gene end by 7 bases; junction bases not matched to a gene: 8. The CDR3 reads CASSKLAGEGNEQFF. Here the CDR3 DNA reads TGTGCCAGCAGCAAACTAGCGGGAGAGGGTAATGAGCAGTTCTTC.

The CDR3 DNA reads TGTGCCAGCAGCTTAGTGGCGGCGGGGGGAGATACGCAGTATTTT. It is translated as CASSLVAAGGDTQYF. The chain uses TRBV7-2 and TRBJ2-3; 8 bases match TRBD2. Germline values: CDR1 SGHTA, CDR2 FQGNSA. The CDR3 length is 15 residues. With V trimmed by 1 base and J by 5 bases, 5 bases remained unmatched.

The genes are TRBV5-8 and TRBJ2-1; 10 bases fit TRBD1. V lost 8 bases to trimming and J lost 8 bases; unmatched junction nucleotides: 10. The CDR3 is 14 amino acids. Germline V gene sequence: CDR1 SGHTS, CDR2 YDEGEE. The CDR3 loop is CARTGQGSWDEQFF. CDR3 DNA: TGTGCCAGAACGGGACAGGGGTCGTGGGATGAGCAGTTCTTC.

CDR3 DNA sequence: TGTGCCAGCAGTTACTCGTCAGGGGGCGATCAGCCCCAGCATTTT. Translating it yields CASSYSSGGDQPQHF. The chain carries TRBV6-5 and TRBJ1-5; 8 bases line up with TRBD1. The CDR3 is 15 residues long. Trimming at V came to 0 bases and at J to 5 bases, leaving 3 bases not matched to a gene. Germline V gives CDR1 MNHEY, CDR2 SVGAGI.

The CDR3 reads CASRLGQVTQYF. As DNA, the CDR3 is TGTGCCAGCAGACTTGGACAGGTCACGCAGTATTTT. This chain joins TRBV12-3 or TRBV12-4 and TRBJ2-3, with 7 bases identical to TRBD1. The CDR3 spans 12 residues. Losses at the gene ends were 6 bases for V and 9 bases for J; bases not matched to a gene: 6.

The chain joins TRBV6-2 or TRBV6-3 to TRBJ2-3; 8 bases are a match to TRBD2. The CDR3 extends over 15 amino acids. Trimming took 2 bases from V and 2 from J; bases not matched to a gene: 3. In germline, CDR1 is MNHEY, CDR2 SVGEGT. The CDR3 nucleotides are TGTGCCAGCAGTTACGCGGGAGGATCCACAGATACGCAGTATTTT. Its translation is CASSYAGGSTDTQYF.

This chain connects TRBV28 to TRBJ1-5; 12 nucleotides line up with TRBD1. Germline CDR1 reads MDHEN; CDR2 reads SYDVKM. J was trimmed by 0 bases and V by 7 bases; bases with no gene match: 13. The CDR3 consists of 19 residues. CDR3 protein: CASTGPGQGALISNQPQHF. CDR3 nucleotide sequence: TGTGCCAGCACAGGCCCGGGACAGGGGGCCTTAATTAGCAATCAGCCCCAGCATTTT.

V is TRBV29-1 and J is TRBJ2-3, with TRBD1 matching over 7 bases. The CDR3 is made up of 14 amino acids. V was clipped by 5 bases and J by 2 bases; unmatched bases: 7. The germline CDR1 and CDR2 sequences are SQVTM and ANQGSEA. CDR3 region: CSVHRGTNTDTQYF. The CDR3 DNA follows: TGCAGCGTTCACAGGGGCACCAACACAGATACGCAGTATTTT.

The chain employs TRBV19 and TRBJ2-2; 7 bases fit TRBD2. The CDR3 is made up of 15 amino acids. With V trimmed by 6 bases and J by 5 bases, 9 bases remained unmatched. Germline assignment: CDR1 LNHDA and CDR2 SQIVND (reference sequence). Here the CDR3 reads CASRTSGLLTGELFF. The DNA for the CDR3 is TGTGCCAGTAGGACCTCGGGACTACTTACCGGGGAGCTGTTTTTT. The whole variable domain, remainder taken from reference TRBV19 and TRBJ2-2, is DGGITQSPKYLFRKEGQNVTLSCEQNLNHDAMYWYRQDPGQGLRLIYYSQIVNDFQKGDIAEGYSVSREKKESFPLTVTSAQKNPTAFYLCASRTSGLLTGELFFGEGSRLTVL.

J is TRBJ2-3 and V is TRBV18; 9 positions match TRBD2. CDR3 size: 19 residues. With V trimmed by 4 bases and J by 2 bases, 16 bases remained unmatched. Germline V gene data show CDR1 as KGHSH and CDR2 as LQKENI. The CDR3 DNA sequence: TGTGCCAGCTCACGTCAATCTAATAGCGGGAGAAAGATCACAGATACGCAGTATTTT. This sequence encodes CASSRQSNSGRKITDTQYF. The variable domain in full, completed from reference TRBV18 and TRBJ2-3, reads NAGVMQNPRHLVRRRGQEARLRCSPMKGHSHVYWYRQLPEEGLKFMVYLQKENIIDESGMPKERFSAEFPKEGPSILRIQQVVRGDSAAYFCASSRQSNSGRKITDTQYFGPGTRLTVL.

This clone showed up just a few times. This chain uses TRBV5-4 with TRBJ2-5, with D hard to call. This CDR3 has 16 residues. The germline gives CDR1 SGHNT, CDR2 YYREEE (reference sequence). V gave up 3 bases and J gave up 0 bases, with 15 bases separating them. Here the CDR3 DNA reads TGTGCCAGCAGCTCGCCAGTGGCTTCGTACCAAGAGACCCAGTACTTC. Its protein product is CASSSPVASYQETQYF.

This clone is a singleton in its sample. The chain recombines TRBV12-3 or TRBV12-4 with TRBJ1-5, with 9 positions matching TRBD1. The CDR3 contains 12 residues. Trimming at V came to 8 bases and at J to 4 bases, leaving 0 bases not matched to a gene. CDR3: CASGQGNQPQHF. For the CDR3, the DNA is TGTGCCAGCGGACAGGGGAATCAGCCCCAGCATTTT.

The chain has TRBV5-1 and TRBJ1-2; TRBD1 agrees at 9 bases. The CDR3 is 15 amino acids. From germline, CDR1 is SGHRS and CDR2 YFSETQ. The V segment lost 4 bases and the J segment 3 bases; nucleotides outside the gene matches: 7. The CDR3 DNA reads TGCGCCAGCAGCATAGGGACAGGGAGGGACTATGGCTACACCTTC. Protein: CASSIGTGRDYGYTF.

This sequence joins TRBV7-2 and TRBJ2-5, with a weak D call TRBD2 (6 bases). CDR1 and CDR2 from the germline V gene are SGHTA and FQGNSA. The ends were cut back, 7 bases at V and 2 bases at J, with 14 bases in the middle. This CDR3 is built from 14 residues. The CDR3 region is CASTPPAGQETQYF. In DNA, the CDR3 is TGTGCCAGCACCCCCCCGGCGGGGCAAGAGACCCAGTACTTC.

The chain joins TRBV5-1 to TRBJ1-2; the D gene is possibly TRBD1 (5 bases). Trimming took 1 base from V and 0 from J, leaving 28 bases between them. This CDR3 region has 21 residues. CDR1 is SGHRS and CDR2 is YFSETQ in the germline V gene. As DNA, the CDR3 is TGCGCCAGCAGCTTGAGCGGGGGAGTGCGAAGGGAAATGGTCCCTAACTATGGCTACACCTTC. Translation gives CASSLSGGVRREMVPNYGYTF.

The gene calls are TRBV2 and TRBJ2-2, with 11 bases that match TRBD2. This CDR3 spans 17 amino acids. CDR1 is SNHLY and CDR2 is FYNNEI in the germline V gene. After removal of 0 bases from V and 7 bases from J, the junction contained 7 bases not matched to a gene. The DNA for the CDR3 is TGTGCCAGCAGTGAAGCGCTCGGTAGCGGGAGGGGCGGGGAGCTGTTTTTT. Protein sequence: CASSEALGSGRGGELFF.

This clone was picked up one time. This chain connects TRBV27 to TRBJ1-5; D is uncertain. CDR1 and CDR2 from the germline V gene are MNHEY and SMNVEV (reference sequence). The germline V and J ends were trimmed by 2 bases and 7 bases, with 12 bases remaining between them. The CDR3 spans 14 residues. CDR3 sequence (DNA): TGTGCCAGCAGTTTAGGCGGCAGCGGGCAGCCCCAGCATTTT. This gives the protein CASSLGGSGQPQHF.

Points on this clone: Other DNA variants within this sample encode the same CDR3. This sequence joins TRBV28 and TRBJ1-1, with 10 bases identical to TRBD1. CDR1 is MDHEN and CDR2 is SYDVKM in the germline V gene. After removal of 5 bases from V and 12 bases from J, the junction contained 6 bases not matched to a gene. This CDR3 spans 12 amino acids. The CDR3 sequence: CASSLGQGKTFF. The CDR3, as DNA: TGTGCCAGCAGTCTGGGACAGGGGAAGACTTTCTTT.

This chain joins TRBV6-5 and TRBJ1-6; 8 bases are shared with TRBD1. Germline CDR1 reads MNHEY; CDR2 reads SVGAGI. The CDR3 loop spans 15 amino acids. Trimming at V came to 6 bases and at J to 4 bases, leaving 5 bases not matched to a gene. The CDR3 here is CASSATGGYNSPLHF. The CDR3 nucleotides are TGTGCCAGCAGCGCCACAGGGGGGTATAATTCACCCCTCCACTTT.